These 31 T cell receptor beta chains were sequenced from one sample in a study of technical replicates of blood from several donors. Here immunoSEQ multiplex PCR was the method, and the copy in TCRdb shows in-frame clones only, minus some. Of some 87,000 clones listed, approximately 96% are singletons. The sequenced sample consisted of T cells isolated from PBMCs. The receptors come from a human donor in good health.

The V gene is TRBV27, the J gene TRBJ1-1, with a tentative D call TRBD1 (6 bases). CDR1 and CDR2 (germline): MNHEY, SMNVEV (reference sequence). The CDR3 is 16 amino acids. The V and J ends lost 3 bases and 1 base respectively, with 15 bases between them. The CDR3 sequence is CASSFSSGQTNTEAFF. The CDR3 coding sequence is TGTGCCAGCAGTTTCTCCTCGGGACAAACGAACACTGAAGCTTTCTTT.

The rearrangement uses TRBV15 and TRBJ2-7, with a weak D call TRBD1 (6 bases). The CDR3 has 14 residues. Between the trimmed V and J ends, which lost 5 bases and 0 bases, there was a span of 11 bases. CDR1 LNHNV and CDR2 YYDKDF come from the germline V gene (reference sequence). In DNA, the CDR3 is TGTGCCACCAGCCGCATACAGGGCTCCTACGAGCAGTACTTC. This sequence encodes CATSRIQGSYEQYF.

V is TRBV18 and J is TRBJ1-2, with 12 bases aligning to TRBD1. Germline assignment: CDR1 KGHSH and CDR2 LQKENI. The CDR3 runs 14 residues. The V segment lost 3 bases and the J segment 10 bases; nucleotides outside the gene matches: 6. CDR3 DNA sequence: TGTGCCAGCTCACCCGGGACAGGGGGCGAGGACTACACCTTC. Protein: CASSPGTGGEDYTF.

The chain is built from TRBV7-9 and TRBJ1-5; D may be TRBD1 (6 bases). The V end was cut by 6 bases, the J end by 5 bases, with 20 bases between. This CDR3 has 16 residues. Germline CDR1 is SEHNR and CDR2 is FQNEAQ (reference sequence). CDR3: CASSYHRPGADQPQHF. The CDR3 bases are TGTGCCAGCAGTTACCATCGGCCAGGGGCCGATCAGCCCCAGCATTTT.

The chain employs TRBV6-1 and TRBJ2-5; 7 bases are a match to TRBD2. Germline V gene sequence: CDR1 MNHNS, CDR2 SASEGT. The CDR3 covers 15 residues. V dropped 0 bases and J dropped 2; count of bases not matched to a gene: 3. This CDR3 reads CASSEALAVQETQYF. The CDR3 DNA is TGTGCCAGCAGTGAAGCTCTAGCGGTGCAAGAGACCCAGTACTTC.

CDR3 in DNA: TGTGCCAGTAGATACTTCGACAGGGTGAACACTGAAGCTTTCTTT. Protein product: CASRYFDRVNTEAFF. The V call is TRBV19, the J call TRBJ1-1, with 7 bases that match TRBD1. The CDR3 is 15 amino acids. The ends lost 6 bases at V and 0 bases at J; junction bases unmatched: 7. Germline V gene data show CDR1 as LNHDA and CDR2 as SQIVND (reference sequence).

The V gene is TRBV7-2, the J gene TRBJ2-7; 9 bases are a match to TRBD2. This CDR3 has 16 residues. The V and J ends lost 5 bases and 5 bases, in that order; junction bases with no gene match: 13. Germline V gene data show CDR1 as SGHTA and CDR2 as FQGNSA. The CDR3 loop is CASSLNSGGRIDEQYF. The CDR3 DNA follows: TGTGCCAGCAGCCTGAATAGCGGGGGACGTATAGACGAGCAGTACTTC. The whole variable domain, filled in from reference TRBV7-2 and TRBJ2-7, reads GAGVSQSPSNKVTEKGKDVELRCDPISGHTALYWYRQSLGQGLEFLIYFQGNSAPDKSGLPSDRFSAERTGGSVSTLTIQRTQQEDSAVYLCASSLNSGGRIDEQYFGPGTRLTVT.

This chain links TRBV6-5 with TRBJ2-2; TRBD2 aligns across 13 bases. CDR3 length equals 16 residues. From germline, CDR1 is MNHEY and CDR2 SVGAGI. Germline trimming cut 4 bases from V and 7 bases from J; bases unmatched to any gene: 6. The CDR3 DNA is TGTGCCAGCAGTTTACTAGCGGGAGGGCTAGACGGGGAGCTGTTTTTT. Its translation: CASSLLAGGLDGELFF.

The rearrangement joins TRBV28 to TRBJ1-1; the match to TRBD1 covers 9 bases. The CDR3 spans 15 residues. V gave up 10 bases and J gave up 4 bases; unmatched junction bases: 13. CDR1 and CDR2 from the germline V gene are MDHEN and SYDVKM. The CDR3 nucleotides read TGTGCCACCCAGGTCGCGGGACAGGGAAGCACTGAAGCTTTCTTT. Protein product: CATQVAGQGSTEAFF.

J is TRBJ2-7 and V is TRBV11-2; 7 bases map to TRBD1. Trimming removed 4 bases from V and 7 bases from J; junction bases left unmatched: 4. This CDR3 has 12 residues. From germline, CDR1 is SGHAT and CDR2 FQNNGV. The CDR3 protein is CASSSGQLEQYF. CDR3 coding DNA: TGTGCCAGCAGCTCGGGACAGCTAGAGCAGTACTTC.

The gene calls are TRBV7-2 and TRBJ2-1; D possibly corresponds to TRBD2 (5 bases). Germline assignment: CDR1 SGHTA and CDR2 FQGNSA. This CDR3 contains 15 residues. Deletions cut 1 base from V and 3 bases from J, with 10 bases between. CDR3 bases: TGTGCCAGCAGCTTAGAACGGGAAGTCTACAATGAGCAGTTCTTC. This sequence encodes CASSLEREVYNEQFF.

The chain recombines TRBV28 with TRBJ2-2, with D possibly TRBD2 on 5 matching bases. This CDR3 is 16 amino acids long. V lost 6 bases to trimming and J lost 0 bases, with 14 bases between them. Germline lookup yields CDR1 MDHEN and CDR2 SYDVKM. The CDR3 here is CASSTLGRSNTGELFF. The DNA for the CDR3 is TGTGCCAGCAGCACCCTGGGGAGATCGAACACCGGGGAGCTGTTTTTT.

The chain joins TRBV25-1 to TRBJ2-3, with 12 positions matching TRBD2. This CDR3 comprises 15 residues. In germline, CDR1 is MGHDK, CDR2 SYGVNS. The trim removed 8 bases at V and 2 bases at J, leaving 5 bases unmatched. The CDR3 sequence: CASGRLAGATDTQYF. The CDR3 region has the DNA TGTGCCAGCGGAAGACTAGCGGGAGCCACAGATACGCAGTATTTT.

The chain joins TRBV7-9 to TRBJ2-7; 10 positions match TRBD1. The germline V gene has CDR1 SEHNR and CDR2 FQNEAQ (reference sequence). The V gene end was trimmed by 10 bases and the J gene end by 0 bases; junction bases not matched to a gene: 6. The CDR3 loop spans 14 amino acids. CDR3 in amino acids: CATDRTGGSYEQYF. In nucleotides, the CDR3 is TGTGCCACCGATCGGACAGGGGGCTCCTACGAGCAGTACTTC.

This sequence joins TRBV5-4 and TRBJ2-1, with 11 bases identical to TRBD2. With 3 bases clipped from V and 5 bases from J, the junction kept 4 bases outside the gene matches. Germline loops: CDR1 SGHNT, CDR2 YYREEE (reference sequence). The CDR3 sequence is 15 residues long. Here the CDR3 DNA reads TGTGCCAGCAGCTCGGGACTAGCGGTAAACAATGAGCAGTTCTTC. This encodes CASSSGLAVNNEQFF.

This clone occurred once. The CDR3 DNA follows: TGTGCCAGCAGTTACGGGGGAGGCTCCTACAATGAGCAGTTCTTC. This translates into CASSYGGGSYNEQFF. This chain joins TRBV6-5 and TRBJ2-1; tentatively, D is TRBD2 (6 bases). The V end was cut by 2 bases, the J end by 0 bases, with 8 bases between. The CDR3 consists of 15 residues. The germline V gene encodes CDR1 MNHEY and CDR2 SVGAGI.

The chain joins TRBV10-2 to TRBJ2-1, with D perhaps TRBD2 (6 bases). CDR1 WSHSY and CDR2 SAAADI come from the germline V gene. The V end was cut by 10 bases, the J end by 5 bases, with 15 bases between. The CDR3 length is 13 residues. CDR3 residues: CATRRGYNNEQFF. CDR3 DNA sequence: TGCGCCACCAGACGGGGGTATAACAATGAGCAGTTCTTC.

Here the CDR3 reads CASSQEYLRPETQYF. For the CDR3, the DNA is TGCGCCAGCAGCCAAGAATATCTTCGTCCGGAGACCCAGTACTTC. The chain carries TRBV4-3 and TRBJ2-5, with D unresolved. Trimming took off 0 bases at V and 5 bases at J, with 13 bases between the two ends. The germline V gene has CDR1 LGHNA and CDR2 YSLEER. This CDR3 is 15 amino acids long.

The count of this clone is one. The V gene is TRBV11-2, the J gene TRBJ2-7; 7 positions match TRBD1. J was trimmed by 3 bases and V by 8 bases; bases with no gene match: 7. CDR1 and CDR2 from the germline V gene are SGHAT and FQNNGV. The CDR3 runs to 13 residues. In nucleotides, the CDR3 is TGTGCCAGCCGGGACAGAAAAAACTACGAGCAGTACTTC. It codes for CASRDRKNYEQYF.

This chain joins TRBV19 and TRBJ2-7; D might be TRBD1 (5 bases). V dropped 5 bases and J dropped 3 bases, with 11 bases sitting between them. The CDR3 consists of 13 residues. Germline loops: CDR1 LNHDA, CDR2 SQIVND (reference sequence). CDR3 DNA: TGTGCCAGTAGTTTAACAGGAAACTACGAGCAGTACTTC. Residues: CASSLTGNYEQYF.

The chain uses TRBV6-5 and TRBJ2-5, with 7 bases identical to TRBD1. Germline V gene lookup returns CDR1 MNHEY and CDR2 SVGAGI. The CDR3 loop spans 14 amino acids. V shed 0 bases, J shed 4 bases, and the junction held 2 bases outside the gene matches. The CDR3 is CASSYSKGAETQYF. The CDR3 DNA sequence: TGTGCCAGCAGTTACTCGAAGGGGGCAGAGACCCAGTACTTC.

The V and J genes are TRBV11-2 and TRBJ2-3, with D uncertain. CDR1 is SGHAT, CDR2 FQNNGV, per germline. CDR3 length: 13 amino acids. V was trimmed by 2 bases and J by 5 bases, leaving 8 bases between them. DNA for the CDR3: TGTGCCAGCAGCTTAATATCTCTAGATACGCAGTATTTT. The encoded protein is CASSLISLDTQYF.

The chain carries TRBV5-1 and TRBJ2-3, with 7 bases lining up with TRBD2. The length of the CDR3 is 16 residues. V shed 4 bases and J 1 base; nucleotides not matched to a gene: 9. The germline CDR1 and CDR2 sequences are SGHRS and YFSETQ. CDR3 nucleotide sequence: TGCGCCAGCAGCGCGAGGGAGGGCGGAGGCACAGATACGCAGTATTTT. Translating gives CASSAREGGGTDTQYF.

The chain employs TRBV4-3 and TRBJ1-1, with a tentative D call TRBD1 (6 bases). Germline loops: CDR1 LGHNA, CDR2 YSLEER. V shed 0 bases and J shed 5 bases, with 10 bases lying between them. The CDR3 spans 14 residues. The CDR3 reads CASSQEGQGTEAFF. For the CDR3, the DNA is TGCGCCAGCAGCCAAGAGGGGCAGGGGACTGAAGCTTTCTTT.

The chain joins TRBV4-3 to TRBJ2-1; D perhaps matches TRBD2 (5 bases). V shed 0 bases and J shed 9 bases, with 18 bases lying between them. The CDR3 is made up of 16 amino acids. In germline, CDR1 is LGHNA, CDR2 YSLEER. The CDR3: CASSQESGSWVGEQFF. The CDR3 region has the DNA TGCGCCAGCAGCCAAGAATCTGGGAGTTGGGTGGGTGAGCAGTTCTTC.

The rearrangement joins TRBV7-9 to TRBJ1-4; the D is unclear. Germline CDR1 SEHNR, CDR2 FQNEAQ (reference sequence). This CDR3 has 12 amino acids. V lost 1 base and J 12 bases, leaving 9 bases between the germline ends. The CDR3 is CASSLGPGELFF. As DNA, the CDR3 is TGTGCCAGCAGCTTAGGTCCCGGGGAACTGTTTTTT.

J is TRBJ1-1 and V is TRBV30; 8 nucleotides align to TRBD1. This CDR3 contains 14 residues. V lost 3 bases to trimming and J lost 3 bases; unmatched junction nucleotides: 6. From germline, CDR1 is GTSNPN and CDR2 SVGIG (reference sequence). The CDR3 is CAWRMTGDHTEAFF. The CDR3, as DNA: TGTGCCTGGAGGATGACAGGGGACCACACTGAAGCTTTCTTT.

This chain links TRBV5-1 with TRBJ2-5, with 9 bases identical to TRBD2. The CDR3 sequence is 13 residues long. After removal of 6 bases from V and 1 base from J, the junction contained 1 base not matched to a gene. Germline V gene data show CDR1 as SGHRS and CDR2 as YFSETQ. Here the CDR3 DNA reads TGCGCCAGCACTAGCGGGATCCAAGAGACCCAGTACTTC. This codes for CASTSGIQETQYF.

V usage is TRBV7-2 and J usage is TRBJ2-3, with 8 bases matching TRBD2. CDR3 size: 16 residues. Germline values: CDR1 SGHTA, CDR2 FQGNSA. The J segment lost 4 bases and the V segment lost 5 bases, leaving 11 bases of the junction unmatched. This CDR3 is CASSQGGAGDADTQYF. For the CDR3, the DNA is TGTGCCAGCAGCCAAGGAGGAGCGGGAGACGCAGATACGCAGTATTTT.

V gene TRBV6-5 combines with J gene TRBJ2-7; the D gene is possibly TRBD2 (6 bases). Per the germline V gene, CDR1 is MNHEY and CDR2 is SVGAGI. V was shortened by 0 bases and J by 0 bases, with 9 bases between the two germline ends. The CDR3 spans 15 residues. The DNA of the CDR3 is TGTGCCAGCAGTTACTCTGGGAGGAACTCCTACGAGCAGTACTTC. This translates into CASSYSGRNSYEQYF.

The DNA of the CDR3 is TGTGCCAGCACCTGGACAGGGGATACCTACGAGCAGTACTTC. As protein: CASTWTGDTYEQYF. The chain has TRBV2 and TRBJ2-7, with TRBD1 matching 9 bases. The length of the CDR3 is 14 residues. V lost 7 bases to trimming and J lost 2 bases; unmatched junction nucleotides: 6. Germline V gives CDR1 SNHLY, CDR2 FYNNEI.